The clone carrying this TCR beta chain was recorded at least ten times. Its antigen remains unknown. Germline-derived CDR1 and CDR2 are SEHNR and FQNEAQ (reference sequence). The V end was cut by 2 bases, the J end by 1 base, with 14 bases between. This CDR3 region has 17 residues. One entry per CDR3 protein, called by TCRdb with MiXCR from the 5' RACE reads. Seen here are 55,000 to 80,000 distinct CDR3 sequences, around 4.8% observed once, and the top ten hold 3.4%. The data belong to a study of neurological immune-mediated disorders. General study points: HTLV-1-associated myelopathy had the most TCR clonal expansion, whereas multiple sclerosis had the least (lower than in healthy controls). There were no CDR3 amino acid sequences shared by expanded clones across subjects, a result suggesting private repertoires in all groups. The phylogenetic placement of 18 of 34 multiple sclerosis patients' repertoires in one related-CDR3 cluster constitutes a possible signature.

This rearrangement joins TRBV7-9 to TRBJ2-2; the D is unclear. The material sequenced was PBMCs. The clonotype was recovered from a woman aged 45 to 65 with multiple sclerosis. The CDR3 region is CASSLLFTDENTGELFF. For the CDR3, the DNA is TGTGCCAGCAGCTTATTGTTTACGGACGAGAACACCGGGGAGCTGTTTTTT.